The 29 T cell receptor beta chains below come from one sample, sequenced in a study of T cell responses to AZD1222 COVID-19 vaccine. The method was immunoSEQ multiplex PCR; TCRdb's version includes in-frame clones alone and lacks a portion of them. The sample lists some 170,000 clones, about 92% seen once, with 2.6% in the top ten. Sequencing was performed on peripheral blood, taken on day 0 of AZD1222 vaccination. These TCRs come from an adult in good health.

The chain employs TRBV12-3 or TRBV12-4 and TRBJ2-5; TRBD1 agrees at 9 bases. The trim removed 6 bases at V and 5 bases at J, leaving 4 bases unmatched. This CDR3 comprises 13 residues. CDR3 protein: CASRQGAGETQYF. The CDR3, as DNA: TGTGCCAGCAGACAGGGGGCTGGGGAGACCCAGTACTTC.

The CDR3 here is CASSLGPTGSLYEQYF. CDR3 nucleotides: TGCGCCAGCAGCTTGGGCCCTACAGGGTCCCTCTACGAGCAGTACTTC. The chain combines TRBV5-1 with TRBJ2-7; maybe TRBD1 (6 bases). CDR1 and CDR2 (germline): SGHRS, YFSETQ. Trimming took off 0 bases at V and 3 bases at J, with 16 bases between the two ends. The CDR3 extends over 16 amino acids. The entire variable domain, with the rest obtained from reference TRBV5-1 and TRBJ2-7, is as follows: KAGVTQTPRYLIKTRGQQVTLSCSPISGHRSVSWYQQTPGQGLQFLFEYFSETQRNKGNFPGRFSGRQFSNSRSEMNVSTLELGDSALYLCASSLGPTGSLYEQYFGPGTRLTVT.

CDR3 coding DNA: TGCGCCAGCAGCCACGAGACTAGCGGGAGGGCCAGGGATGAGCAGTTCTTC. Its protein product is CASSHETSGRARDEQFF. V is TRBV5-1 and J is TRBJ2-1, with 14 bases fitting TRBD2. Germline assignment: CDR1 SGHRS and CDR2 YFSETQ. V lost 4 bases, J lost 8 bases, and 11 bases stayed unmatched. The CDR3 runs 17 residues.

The chain has TRBV6-5 and TRBJ1-2; maybe TRBD1 (6 bases). The germline gives CDR1 MNHEY, CDR2 SVGAGI. CDR3 size: 15 residues. V was trimmed by 7 bases and J by 0 bases, leaving 15 bases between them. The CDR3 nucleotides read TGTGCCAGCAAACCCTCCGGGACAACTAACTATGGCTACACCTTC. Protein sequence: CASKPSGTTNYGYTF.

V is TRBV2 and J is TRBJ2-4, with TRBD1 as a possible D gene (6 bases). The CDR3 totals 20 residues. Per germline, CDR1 SNHLY and CDR2 FYNNEI. Between the trimmed V and J ends, which lost 2 bases and 7 bases, there was a span of 30 bases. The CDR3: CASSEWAGENPWQGKNIQYF. The CDR3 DNA reads TGTGCCAGCAGTGAATGGGCCGGTGAAAATCCGTGGCAGGGGAAGAACATTCAGTACTTC.

This clone was seen just once. This chain uses TRBV5-4 with TRBJ2-2, with a weak D call TRBD2 (6 bases). The CDR3 runs to 16 residues. Germline V gene lookup returns CDR1 SGHNT and CDR2 YYREEE (reference sequence). V was clipped by 0 bases and J by 0 bases, with 9 bases between them. The CDR3 spells CASSLAGTANTGELFF. The CDR3 DNA reads TGTGCCAGCAGCTTGGCAGGGACTGCGAACACCGGGGAGCTGTTTTTT.

This clone was observed a single time. The genes are TRBV18 and TRBJ1-4, with a weak D call TRBD1 (6 bases). CDR1 is KGHSH and CDR2 is LQKENI in the germline V gene. V dropped 5 bases and J dropped 6 bases, with 10 bases sitting between them. This CDR3 comprises 13 residues. CDR3 nucleotides: TGTGCCAGCTCAAGGGGGTCGGATGAAAAACTGTTTTTT. Translation: CASSRGSDEKLFF.

V gene TRBV6-5 combines with J gene TRBJ2-7; D unclear. This CDR3 has 13 residues. Trimming cost V 8 bases and J 0 bases, with 11 bases left between them. The germline CDR1 and CDR2 sequences are MNHEY and SVGAGI. The CDR3 loop reads CASCSRSSYEQYF. CDR3 bases: TGTGCCAGCTGTAGCAGAAGCTCCTACGAGCAGTACTTC.

This CDR3 is CASSLGWGQGTEAFF. CDR3 in DNA: TGTGCCAGCAGCTTGGGATGGGGGCAGGGCACTGAAGCTTTCTTT. The rearrangement uses TRBV5-4 and TRBJ1-1; possible D gene TRBD1, 6 bases. V gave up 0 bases and J gave up 4 bases, with 13 bases separating them. The germline CDR1 and CDR2 sequences are SGHNT and YYREEE (reference sequence). The CDR3 has 15 amino acids.

The V call is TRBV27, the J call TRBJ2-7; 8 bases line up with TRBD1. V trimming: 5 bases; J trimming: 7 bases; junction bases outside the gene matches: 19. From germline, CDR1 is MNHEY and CDR2 SMNVEV (reference sequence). This CDR3 has 17 residues. CDR3 coding DNA: TGTGCCAGCAGTCCCGGGGACAGGCCCCGGGGTTTGGGAGAGCAGTACTTC. It codes for CASSPGDRPRGLGEQYF.

J is TRBJ2-1 and V is TRBV11-2, with D tentatively TRBD1 (7 bases). V lost 2 bases, J lost 1 base, and 9 bases lay in between. CDR1 and CDR2 (germline): SGHAT, FQNNGV. The CDR3 totals 15 residues. The chain's CDR3 is CASSLQGGSYNEQFF. The DNA for the CDR3 is TGTGCCAGCAGCTTACAGGGGGGTTCCTACAATGAGCAGTTCTTC.

The gene calls are TRBV7-9 and TRBJ1-5, with D tentatively TRBD1 (5 bases). This CDR3 has 16 residues. Per the germline V gene, CDR1 is SEHNR and CDR2 is FQNEAQ (reference sequence). V was clipped by 0 bases and J by 2 bases, with 11 bases between them. The CDR3 coding sequence is TGTGCCAGCAGCTTAGCGGAGGGGATGGGCAATCAGCCCCAGCATTTT. This sequence encodes CASSLAEGMGNQPQHF.

This clone has just one count. The V and J genes are TRBV5-1 and TRBJ1-3; no firm D call. Trimming shortened V by 0 bases and J by 7 bases, and 8 bases separated the two germline ends. Germline V gives CDR1 SGHRS, CDR2 YFSETQ. The CDR3 has 13 residues. The CDR3 DNA follows: TGCGCCAGCAGCTTGGACACCGGGAACACCATATATTTT. This gives the protein CASSLDTGNTIYF.

The rearrangement joins TRBV25-1 to TRBJ2-1; 7 bases are shared with TRBD2. Unmatched junction bases numbered 8, after V lost 3 bases and J lost 15 bases. This CDR3 has 12 residues. Germline CDR1 and CDR2: MGHDK and SYGVNS. CDR3 sequence: CASSEGWREWFF. In DNA, the CDR3 is TGTGCCAGCAGTGAGGGATGGCGGGAGTGGTTCTTC.

On this clone: The germline gene is not matched at one end of the junction; a read error may be the cause. Here the CDR3 DNA reads TGTGCCAGCAGTTTAGGCGGGCAGGGGGTTAACTATGGCTGCACCTTC. This codes for CASSLGGQGVNYGCTF. The chain combines TRBV28 with TRBJ1-2; TRBD1 agrees at 7 bases. There are 16 residues in the CDR3. The germline gives CDR1 MDHEN, CDR2 SYDVKM.

This clone was counted a single time. The rearrangement uses TRBV5-4 and TRBJ2-6; no definite D call. The CDR3 length is 16 residues. Germline assignment: CDR1 SGHNT and CDR2 YYREEE (reference sequence). V lost 1 base to trimming and J lost 4 bases, with 12 bases between them. CDR3 sequence: CASSLIASWGANVLTF. Written as DNA, the CDR3 is TGTGCCAGCAGCTTGATCGCCTCCTGGGGGGCCAACGTCCTGACTTTC. The variable domain in full, with the rest retrieved from reference TRBV5-4 and TRBJ2-6, is ETGVTQSPTHLIKTRGQQVTLRCSSQSGHNTVSWYQQALGQGPQFIFQYYREEENGRGNFPPRFSGLQFPNYSSELNVNALELDDSALYLCASSLIASWGANVLTFGAGSRLTVL.

This chain joins TRBV9 and TRBJ1-4; D might be TRBD1 (6 bases). Trimming left V 6 bases short and J 0 bases short, with 12 bases between. The CDR3 runs 15 residues. Per the germline V gene, CDR1 is SGDLS and CDR2 is YYNGEE. The CDR3 spells CASKGGGSTNEKLFF. In DNA, the CDR3 is TGTGCCAGCAAGGGGGGCGGATCAACTAATGAAAAACTGTTTTTT.

V gene TRBV4-1 combines with J gene TRBJ2-7; D possibly corresponds to TRBD1 (6 bases). The CDR3 has 15 amino acids. V was clipped by 5 bases and J by 3 bases, with 17 bases between them. CDR1 MGHRA and CDR2 YSYEKL come from the germline V gene. The CDR3 loop is CASSSLAGAIYEQYF. In DNA, the CDR3 is TGCGCCAGCAGCTCTTTGGCAGGGGCTATCTACGAGCAGTACTTC.

The V gene is TRBV5-4, the J gene TRBJ1-2; the D gene is possibly TRBD1 (5 bases). V lost 0 bases and J 3 bases, leaving 15 bases between the germline ends. Per the germline V gene, CDR1 is SGHNT and CDR2 is YYREEE (reference sequence). This CDR3 is 16 amino acids long. CDR3 bases: TGTGCCAGCAGCTTGGGAGCGGGGGGGTTGGACTATGGCTACACCTTC. This sequence encodes CASSLGAGGLDYGYTF.

V and J are TRBV3-1 (or the pseudogene TRBV3-2) and TRBJ2-5; D call uncertain. V dropped 4 bases and J dropped 5 bases, with 5 bases sitting between them. The CDR3 covers 11 residues. CDR1 and CDR2 (germline): LGHDT, YNNKEL (reference sequence). The CDR3 loop reads CASSPGETQYF. Here the CDR3 DNA reads TGTGCCAGCAGCCCCGGGGAGACCCAGTACTTC.

The gene calls are TRBV5-1 and TRBJ2-3; a possible D gene is TRBD1 (6 bases). Germline values: CDR1 SGHRS, CDR2 YFSETQ. This CDR3 is built from 19 residues. V was pared by 3 bases and J by 0 bases, with 23 bases between. DNA of the CDR3: TGCGCCAGCAGCTGGGCCAGTACGTTAGACAGGCCGAGCACAGATACGCAGTATTTT. Its translation is CASSWASTLDRPSTDTQYF.

CDR3 amino acids: CASTRGGGSSYEQYF. CDR3 bases: TGTGCCAGCACTCGCGGCGGCGGGAGCTCCTACGAGCAGTACTTC. The genes are TRBV27 and TRBJ2-7, with 7 bases identical to TRBD2. The CDR3 sequence is 15 residues long. Losses at the gene ends were 7 bases for V and 0 bases for J; bases not matched to a gene: 9. Germline V gene data show CDR1 as MNHEY and CDR2 as SMNVEV (reference sequence).

The rearrangement uses TRBV7-9 and TRBJ1-2, with D possibly TRBD1 on 6 matching bases. CDR1 SEHNR and CDR2 FQNEAQ come from the germline V gene (reference sequence). V was shortened by 3 bases and J by 7 bases, with 12 bases between the two germline ends. The CDR3 runs 13 residues. CDR3 sequence reads: CASSFSQGPGYTF. In DNA form, the CDR3 reads TGTGCCAGCAGCTTCTCACAGGGTCCTGGCTACACCTTC.

The J gene is TRBJ2-1, the V gene TRBV13; 7 bases are a match to TRBD2. CDR1 is PRHDT and CDR2 is FYEKMQ in the germline V gene (reference sequence). This CDR3 contains 17 residues. V lost 0 bases to trimming and J lost 0 bases; unmatched junction nucleotides: 5. Written as DNA, the CDR3 is TGTGCCAGCAGCTTAGGCACTAGCGAGGGCTCCTACAATGAGCAGTTCTTC. Amino acid sequence: CASSLGTSEGSYNEQFF.

This chain uses TRBV5-5 with TRBJ1-4; 10 nucleotides match TRBD1. After removal of 4 bases from V and 7 bases from J, the junction contained 4 bases not matched to a gene. The V gene's germline CDR1 is SGHKS and CDR2 YYEKEE (reference sequence). This CDR3 has 14 amino acids. As DNA, the CDR3 is TGTGCCAGCAGCCGGGGGACAGGGGTTGAAAAACTGTTTTTT. Its protein is CASSRGTGVEKLFF.

The count of this clone is one. The rearrangement joins TRBV5-1 to TRBJ2-3, with 8 positions matching TRBD2. CDR1 and CDR2 (germline): SGHRS, YFSETQ. V shed 7 bases and J 4 bases; nucleotides not matched to a gene: 5. This CDR3 has 13 amino acids. For the CDR3, the DNA is TGCGCCAGCGCGCCGGGACTAGCAGATACGCAGTATTTT. As protein: CASAPGLADTQYF.

CDR3 residues: CASSLSPSGRLYEQYF. For the CDR3, the DNA is TGTGCCAGCAGCCTATCCCCTAGCGGCCGACTTTACGAGCAGTACTTC. The chain uses TRBV7-9 and TRBJ2-7, with 7 bases lining up with TRBD2. The CDR3 sequence is 16 residues long. The trim removed 5 bases at V and 4 bases at J, leaving 14 bases unmatched. CDR1 and CDR2 from the germline V gene are SEHNR and FQNEAQ (reference sequence).

The chain employs TRBV5-1 and TRBJ2-1; 9 bases align to TRBD2. V shed 1 base and J 7 bases; nucleotides not matched to a gene: 3. From germline, CDR1 is SGHRS and CDR2 YFSETQ. The CDR3 has 14 amino acids. CDR3 sequence (DNA): TGCGCCAGCAGCTTGTATAGCGGGAGTAATGAGCAGTTCTTC. This codes for CASSLYSGSNEQFF.

The chain recombines TRBV29-1 with TRBJ1-1; D gene uncertain. Between the trimmed V and J ends, which lost 2 bases and 4 bases, there was a span of 14 bases. The CDR3 totals 14 residues. Germline CDR1 reads SQVTM; CDR2 reads ANQGSEA. The CDR3 region is CSVELTGVGTEAFF. For the CDR3, the DNA is TGCAGCGTTGAACTAACCGGCGTGGGCACTGAAGCTTTCTTT.